This TCR beta chain derives from a study of Ad26.COV2.S vaccination and SARS-CoV-2 variants (dated by TCRdb to 2020 to 2022). About the full investigation: Donors in the vaccine arm were drawn from COV1001, a phase I-IIa trial of Ad26.COV2.S in healthy adults that was multicentre, randomized, double-blind and placebo-controlled. Ad26.COV2.S was administered intramuscularly at a dose of 5x10^10 or 1x10^11 viral particles, either as one shot or as two shots given 56 days apart. The specificity and breadth of SARS-CoV-2-reactive T cell receptors after Ad26.COV2.S vaccination were assessed by TCRbeta repertoire sequencing. The TCR-sequenced set comprised approximately 30 samples: about 19 Ad26.COV2.S vaccine recipients, 5 placebo recipients and 8 SARS-CoV-2 convalescent individuals. Participants in the trial were split at random into five groups of five each, receiving low-dose or high-dose Ad26.COV2.S once or twice, or else placebo on both occasions. Investigators did not know the trial group allocation while performing experiments and assessing outcomes.

The treatment or condition label corresponds to: roughly 18 received Ad26.COV2.S at low or high dose, single or two shots; about five received placebo; per-sample allocation not given. For vaccine and placebo recipients, repertoires were sequenced using samples collected on day 63 after the first injection. Cohort 1b enrolled around 23 adults aged 18-55 years at a single site in Boston, USA, between 29 July and 7 August 2020. As a vaccine, Ad26.COV2.S was a replication-incompetent adenovirus type 26 vector that expressed a prefusion-stabilized SARS-CoV-2 spike protein derived from the original Wuhan strain. What the work shows at the level of the full study, not this receptor alone: After vaccination, substantial breadth of spike-specific CD8+ and CD4+ T cell responses was reported. It was noted by the authors that total T cell responses may have been underestimated by the TCR breadth and depth analyses. Comparing responses between vaccine doses or regimens was not something the study was powered to do. Spike-specific TCR breadth was higher in Ad26.COV2.S recipients than in placebo recipients (P = 0.0014). Vaccine and placebo recipients had comparable non-spike TCR breadth, which fits with the vaccine containing only spike.

In the case of this clone: This clone's antigen is unknown. The sample holds no much larger clone one base away, and base qualities are not on file.

In the germline V gene, CDR1 corresponds to MNHNS and CDR2 to SASEGT. The junction carries 17 bases between V and J, which are trimmed by 1 base and 7 bases respectively. The CDR3 holds 16 amino acids from the cysteine to the phenylalanine. CDR3 DNA only is kept here, 48 bases in frame from base 1. TCRbeta CDR3 regions were sequenced with the immunoSEQ Assay. After extraction, genomic DNA underwent amplification by bias-controlled multiplex PCR, followed by high-throughput sequencing. The original pipeline was this. Collapsing and filtering of sequences were performed to quantify the absolute abundance of each unique TCRbeta CDR3 region. T cell fraction was estimated by normalization of TCRbeta template counts to usable DNA, with usable DNA being measured through amplification of reference genes present in all nucleated cells. Repertoire TCRs were annotated as SARS-CoV-2-specific when V gene, CDR3 amino acid sequence and J gene were exactly matched to a known reactive TCR set. The reference SARS-CoV-2 TCR set came from MIRA and was filtered for enrichment in COVID-19-positive ImmuneCODE repertoires, removing public or cross-reactive TCRs. Using the MIRA antigens, annotated TCRs were further analysed by specific ORF or by position within an ORF. Breadth was defined as the number of annotated unique rearrangements divided by the total number of unique productive rearrangements, and depth was defined as the summed frequency of the annotated unique rearrangements. Two-sided Wilcoxon rank-sum tests were applied when comparing TCR breadth between groups. TCRdb obtained this table from immuneACCESS and retained in-frame rearrangements with V and J assigned. These tables miss some clones; where compared with another copy, unresolved V genes account for less than half of the shortfall, and the remainder is unexplained. Clone size and the V and J calls come from that table; the DNA yielded D and trimming. For this sample the table gives about 440,000 clones, of which about 92% were detected only once. The top ten hold around 4.5% of the sample.

Recombination connected TRBV6-1 to TRBJ2-1; 7 matching bases give a weak D call of TRBD2. This clonotype originated in a person between 18 and 60 years old who received the Ad26.COV2.S COVID-19 vaccine or a placebo. This sample comprised peripheral blood, obtained in a trial of Ad26.COV2.S vaccine versus placebo. The CDR3 sequence is CASSEEGGLFLNEQFF. The sequence in DNA is TGTGCCAGCAGTGAAGAGGGGGGACTATTCCTAAATGAGCAGTTCTTC.